This T cell receptor beta chain stems from a study of blood T cell repertoires in COVID-19 (dated by TCRdb to 2018 to 2021). General notes on the study: Samples from collaborators originated in the United States, Italy and Spain and spanned both the acute and convalescent phases of COVID-19. The sample metadata nearly always contained a de-identified subject ID, COVID-19 status, age in years and sex. Where available, HLA class I and class II types were taken from metadata supplied by the sample provider and were not determined by assay-based typing. The repertoires were released in a freely available public database meant as a resource for research on the immune response to SARS-CoV-2. Subjects who had been exposed to COVID-19, were actively infected with it, or had recovered from it provided the deeply sampled blood TCRbeta repertoires that made up the dataset. The material from the prospective study consisted of cDNA or gDNA derived from T cells, B-cell-depleted T cells, or PBMCs. Samples were obtained from the ongoing ImmuneRACE study (first 160 participants) and from 1,254 subjects provided by 6 global collaborators. Overall study results and their limits: The quantity of clinical and demographic metadata differed by source and by participant and was supplied without curation.

The collaborating institutions used their own protocols to collect whole blood in K2EDTA tubes. Collaborator samples were shipped for TCRbeta analysis as frozen whole blood, isolated PBMCs, or DNA extracted from either sample type. TCRbeta CDR3 regions were amplified from genomic DNA using the immunoSEQ Assay, a bias-controlled multiplex PCR. The published analysis was carried out like this. Nucleated cell counts per sample were estimated from amplification of reference gene primers within the assay. Sequence reads were collapsed and filtered to measure the absolute abundance of every unique TCRbeta CDR3 rearrangement. For each sample, productive Simpson clonality was calculated as the square root of Simpson's diversity index over productive rearrangements. As stored in TCRdb, this immuneACCESS dataset retains in-frame rearrangements with V and J assigned. A fraction of the clones does not appear; measured against another copy, unresolved V genes explain less than half of the discrepancy, and the remainder lacks a known reason. V, J and clone size derive from that table, while D and trimming were established from the DNA sequence. The sample table records 99,000 or so clones; 65% to 85% of these occur just once. The ten largest clonotypes hold less than 2% of the sample.

As to this clone: The clone's antigen remains unknown. No base-level quality is on record; no much larger clone is a single base apart.

This TCR was recovered from a man between 70 and 80 years old with active or convalescent COVID-19. The sequenced material came from peripheral blood.

The nucleotide sequence is given as TGTGCCATCAGTGATCAGACTAGCGGGGGCCCCGGGGAGCTGTTTTTT. This is translated as CAISDQTSGGPGELFF. This chain is built from TRBV10-3 and TRBJ2-2, with 12 bases matching TRBD2. After removal of 3 bases from V and 6 bases from J, the junction retains 5 bases not matched to a gene. Looking up the germline V gene yields CDR1 ENHRY and CDR2 SYGVKD. Measured from the cysteine to the phenylalanine, the CDR3 is 16 residues long. The kept DNA is CDR3 alone, 48 bases in frame from the first base.